This passage covers 32 T cell receptor beta chains from one sample sequenced in a study of blood T cell repertoires in COVID-19. Sequencing was performed with immunoSEQ multiplex PCR; in TCRdb, only in-frame clones are kept and a portion is missing. The sample has roughly 100,000 clones, around nine tenths seen once. Sequenced: peripheral blood. The receptor source for this set is a man aged 50-60 years with active COVID-19.

The chain has TRBV18 and TRBJ2-3; 11 bases are shared with TRBD2. CDR1 and CDR2 (germline): KGHSH, LQKENI. The CDR3 spans 16 residues. The V segment lost 5 bases and the J segment 0 bases; nucleotides outside the gene matches: 4. This CDR3 reads CASSSTSGASTDTQYF. Here the CDR3 DNA reads TGTGCCAGCTCATCGACTAGCGGGGCCAGCACAGATACGCAGTATTTT.

The chain joins TRBV7-9 to TRBJ2-3, with TRBD1 identical over 11 bases. The germline CDR1 and CDR2 sequences are SEHNR and FQNEAQ (reference sequence). V shed 3 bases, J shed 3 bases, and the junction held 5 bases outside the gene matches. The CDR3 runs to 16 residues. CDR3 in DNA: TGTGCCAGCAGCTTTGATGGACAGGGGGCGACAGATACGCAGTATTTT. Protein: CASSFDGQGATDTQYF.

The V and J genes are TRBV4-1 and TRBJ2-3; tentative D call: TRBD2 (5 bases). The CDR3 contains 15 residues. V was shortened by 2 bases and J by 0 bases, with 9 bases between the two germline ends. Germline V CDR1 and CDR2: MGHRA, YSYEKL. The CDR3 nucleotides read TGCGCCAGCAGCCAACCAGCGGTGAGCACAGATACGCAGTATTTT. This encodes CASSQPAVSTDTQYF.

The chain employs TRBV7-2 and TRBJ1-2; a weak D match, TRBD1 (6 bases). Trimming pared 0 bases from V and 8 bases from J, leaving 16 bases between. CDR1 is SGHTA and CDR2 is FQGNSA in the germline V gene. This CDR3 has 15 residues. As DNA, the CDR3 is TGTGCCAGCAGCTTAGCAGGGGGACGCCCTGAGGGCTACACCTTC. It yields the protein CASSLAGGRPEGYTF. Full variable domain (outside the CDR3, taken from reference TRBV7-2 and TRBJ1-2): GAGVSQSPSNKVTEKGKDVELRCDPISGHTALYWYRQSLGQGLEFLIYFQGNSAPDKSGLPSDRFSAERTGGSVSTLTIQRTQQEDSAVYLCASSLAGGRPEGYTFGSGTRLTVV.

V gene TRBV3-1 (or the pseudogene TRBV3-2) combines with J gene TRBJ2-2; tentatively, D is TRBD1 (6 bases). CDR3 length equals 13 residues. Germline V gene sequence: CDR1 LGHDT, CDR2 YNNKEL (reference sequence). V was trimmed by 7 bases and J by 5 bases, leaving 11 bases between them. The CDR3 sequence is CASTLQGTGELFF. The CDR3 DNA reads TGTGCCAGCACTCTTCAGGGGACCGGGGAGCTGTTTTTT.

The genes are TRBV14 and TRBJ2-7; possible D gene TRBD1, 6 bases. Germline V gene lookup returns CDR1 SGHDN and CDR2 FVKESK. The V gene lost 1 base and the J gene lost 1 base, with 11 bases spanning the gap. CDR3 length: 15 residues. The CDR3 protein is CASSQGTGQSYEQYF. CDR3 in DNA: TGTGCCAGCAGCCAAGGAACGGGACAATCCTACGAGCAGTACTTC. The entire variable domain, with the rest obtained from reference TRBV14 and TRBJ2-7, is as follows: EAGVTQFPSHSVIEKGQTVTLRCDPISGHDNLYWYRRVMGKEIKFLLHFVKESKQDESGMPNNRFLAERTGGTYSTLKVQPAELEDSGVYFCASSQGTGQSYEQYFGPGTRLTVT.

V and J are TRBV7-2 and TRBJ1-3; no firm D call. The length of the CDR3 is 14 residues. Trimming took off 4 bases at V and 3 bases at J, with 10 bases between the two ends. Germline CDR1 and CDR2: SGHTA and FQGNSA. The CDR3: CASSSGRGGNTIYF. The CDR3 DNA is TGTGCCAGCAGCTCCGGCCGGGGTGGAAACACCATATATTTT.

The rearrangement links TRBV3-1 (or the pseudogene TRBV3-2) to TRBJ2-3, with 7 bases fitting TRBD1. The germline V gene encodes CDR1 LGHDT and CDR2 YNNKEL (reference sequence). V dropped 6 bases and J dropped 3; count of bases not matched to a gene: 9. This CDR3 is built from 15 residues. CDR3 in DNA: TGTGCCAGCAGTTCGAGAGGCAGGGGGACAGATACGCAGTATTTT. Encoded protein: CASSSRGRGTDTQYF.

This clone was seen a few times. The rearrangement links TRBV23-1 to TRBJ2-5, with 7 bases identical to TRBD1. TRBV23-1 is marked as an open reading frame, function uncertain. The CDR3 extends over 19 amino acids. V lost 2 bases and J lost 1; bases outside the gene matches: 16. This CDR3 reads CASSQKGVPTGVLQETQYF. CDR3 nucleotide sequence: TGCGCCAGCAGTCAAAAGGGAGTCCCCACAGGGGTCCTCCAAGAGACCCAGTACTTC.

This chain links TRBV9 with TRBJ2-6; 12 nucleotides match TRBD1. The trim removed 4 bases at V and 6 bases at J, leaving 11 bases unmatched. Germline CDR1 SGDLS, CDR2 YYNGEE. The CDR3 covers 18 residues. The CDR3 DNA sequence: TGTGCCAGCAGCCCTCGGGCGGGACAGGGGGCGTTGGCCAACGTCCTGACTTTC. Protein: CASSPRAGQGALANVLTF. The variable domain in full, completed from reference TRBV9 and TRBJ2-6, reads DSGVTQTPKHLITATGQRVTLRCSPRSGDLSVYWYQQSLDQGLQFLIQYYNGEERAKGNILERFSAQQFPDLHSELNLSSLELGDSALYFCASSPRAGQGALANVLTFGAGSRLTVL.

The J gene is TRBJ2-1, the V gene TRBV15; TRBD2 is a possible D gene (7 bases). This CDR3 has 16 residues. V was shortened by 0 bases and J by 7 bases, with 16 bases between the two germline ends. Germline CDR1 and CDR2: LNHNV and YYDKDF (reference sequence). The CDR3 sequence is CATSRDIGEGGNEQFF. The CDR3 nucleotides are TGTGCCACCAGCAGAGATATCGGGGAGGGGGGGAATGAGCAGTTCTTC.

CDR3 nucleotide sequence: TGTGCCAGCAGTTACGGGGACAGCTGGAATCTTGAGCAGTTCTTC. Translation: CASSYGDSWNLEQFF. The chain is built from TRBV6-6 and TRBJ2-1, with 7 nucleotides matching TRBD1. This CDR3 has 15 residues. CDR1 and CDR2 from the germline V gene are MNHNY and SVGAGI (reference sequence). Trimming took 2 bases from V and 9 from J; bases not matched to a gene: 10.

The V call is TRBV6-5, the J call TRBJ1-1; D not resolved. V was clipped by 6 bases and J by 4 bases, with 12 bases between them. The CDR3 sequence is 13 residues long. From germline, CDR1 is MNHEY and CDR2 SVGAGI. The DNA for the CDR3 is TGTGCCAGCAGACAACACGGAGGCACTGAAGCTTTCTTT. It specifies CASRQHGGTEAFF.

This chain uses TRBV4-1 with TRBJ1-2, with 7 positions matching TRBD1. This CDR3 is built from 14 residues. The germline gives CDR1 MGHRA, CDR2 YSYEKL. The V gene end was trimmed by 4 bases and the J gene end by 4 bases; junction bases not matched to a gene: 6. Here the CDR3 DNA reads TGCGCCAGCAGCCCACAGGGGCTGAGCTATGGCTACACCTTC. It translates to CASSPQGLSYGYTF.

The genes are TRBV11-2 and TRBJ1-1; D not resolved. V lost 7 bases and J lost 4, with 13 bases in between. In germline, CDR1 is SGHAT, CDR2 FQNNGV. This CDR3 region has 13 residues. The CDR3 sequence: CASKKIGSTEAFF. In DNA, the CDR3 is TGTGCCAGCAAAAAAATTGGTAGCACTGAAGCTTTCTTT.

The chain couples TRBV7-8 to TRBJ1-5, with D hard to call. Germline V gene sequence: CDR1 SGHVS, CDR2 FQNEAQ. The CDR3 covers 13 residues. V was pared by 5 bases and J by 4 bases, with 9 bases between. The CDR3 spells CASSITENQPQHF. The CDR3 DNA follows: TGTGCCAGCAGCATCACAGAAAATCAGCCCCAGCATTTT.

This clone has just one count. This rearrangement joins TRBV6-2 or TRBV6-3 to TRBJ2-1; TRBD2 agrees at 9 bases. The ends lost 4 bases at V and 0 bases at J; junction bases unmatched: 4. From germline, CDR1 is MNHEY and CDR2 SVGEGT. The CDR3 spans 16 residues. The CDR3 loop reads CASSSLAGLSYNEQFF. The CDR3 nucleotides are TGTGCCAGCAGTTCCCTAGCGGGGCTCTCCTACAATGAGCAGTTCTTC.

The chain is built from TRBV6-5 and TRBJ2-7; TRBD1 matches at 7 bases. This CDR3 has 15 amino acids. The germline gives CDR1 MNHEY, CDR2 SVGAGI. The trim removed 4 bases at V and 3 bases at J, leaving 9 bases unmatched. The CDR3 protein is CASSFRDRGIYEQYF. In nucleotides, the CDR3 is TGTGCCAGCAGTTTCCGGGACAGAGGGATCTACGAGCAGTACTTC.

The gene calls are TRBV6-6 and TRBJ1-1; 7 positions match TRBD1. Trimming removed 2 bases from V and 1 base from J; junction bases left unmatched: 7. CDR3 size: 16 residues. Looked up from germline, CDR1 is MNHNY and CDR2 is SVGAGI (reference sequence). The CDR3 is CASSYASGGRNTEAFF. For the CDR3, the DNA is TGTGCCAGCAGTTACGCGTCAGGGGGTAGGAACACTGAAGCTTTCTTT.

The rearrangement uses TRBV25-1 and TRBJ2-1; TRBD1 matches at 9 bases. Per germline, CDR1 MGHDK and CDR2 SYGVNS. The ends lost 4 bases at V and 4 bases at J; junction bases unmatched: 5. The CDR3 is 15 amino acids. CDR3 bases: TGTGCCAGCAGTGTGGGGACAGGGTCTTACAATGAGCAGTTCTTC. It encodes CASSVGTGSYNEQFF.

The gene calls are TRBV2 and TRBJ1-2; TRBD1 aligns across 7 bases. With 1 base clipped from V and 4 bases from J, the junction kept 3 bases outside the gene matches. CDR1 and CDR2 from the germline V gene are SNHLY and FYNNEI. The CDR3 spans 14 residues. Written as DNA, the CDR3 is TGTGCCAGCAGTGAAGGGAGGGGGCCCTATGGCTACACCTTC. Translating it yields CASSEGRGPYGYTF.

The genes are TRBV7-2 and TRBJ1-4; no reliable D call. V lost 2 bases and J 0 bases, leaving 7 bases between the germline ends. The CDR3 runs 15 residues. Germline CDR1 and CDR2: SGHTA and FQGNSA. CDR3 nucleotide sequence: TGTGCCAGCAGCTTATATACTGCAACTAATGAAAAACTGTTTTTT. Protein sequence: CASSLYTATNEKLFF.

There are a few counts of this clone. The chain carries TRBV3-1 (or the pseudogene TRBV3-2) and TRBJ1-2; perhaps TRBD1 as D (5 bases). Germline CDR1 reads LGHDT; CDR2 reads YNNKEL (reference sequence). The CDR3 consists of 14 residues. The V gene lost 4 bases and the J gene lost 2 bases, with 11 bases spanning the gap. The CDR3 bases are TGTGCCAGCAGCCCCAGGGTGTCAAACTATGGCTACACCTTC. It codes for CASSPRVSNYGYTF.

V and J are TRBV6-5 and TRBJ1-3; D is undetermined. The germline V and J ends were trimmed by 0 bases and 6 bases, with 12 bases remaining between them. The CDR3 contains 15 residues. The V gene's germline CDR1 is MNHEY and CDR2 SVGAGI. The CDR3 nucleotides are TGTGCCAGCAGTTACTCTAGATTTAACGAAAACACCATATATTTT. Translation gives CASSYSRFNENTIYF.

The CDR3: CASSYSEEGRSYTF. CDR3 DNA sequence: TGTGCCAGCAGTTACTCGGAGGAGGGCAGAAGCTACACCTTC. The J gene is TRBJ1-2, the V gene TRBV6-5; D not resolved. CDR3 length equals 14 residues. The germline V gene encodes CDR1 MNHEY and CDR2 SVGAGI. Trimming left V 0 bases short and J 9 bases short, with 14 bases between.

The chain combines TRBV27 with TRBJ1-5; TRBD1 might be the D (6 bases). Germline lookup yields CDR1 MNHEY and CDR2 SMNVEV (reference sequence). V lost 5 bases, J lost 2 bases, and 10 bases lay in between. The CDR3 has 14 residues. Here the CDR3 reads CASSPGVGNQPQHF. Here the CDR3 DNA reads TGTGCCAGCAGTCCAGGGGTCGGCAATCAGCCCCAGCATTTT.

The V gene is TRBV19, the J gene TRBJ2-1; 8 nucleotides align to TRBD1. This CDR3 is 15 amino acids long. From germline, CDR1 is LNHDA and CDR2 SQIVND (reference sequence). Trimming cost V 5 bases and J 1 base; bases outside gene matches: 4. As DNA, the CDR3 is TGTGCCAGTAGTCGGACAGGGCCATCCTACAATGAGCAGTTCTTC. Encoded protein: CASSRTGPSYNEQFF.

This clone appeared once. The V gene is TRBV19, the J gene TRBJ1-5; 7 nucleotides line up with TRBD1. With 3 bases clipped from V and 7 bases from J, the junction kept 9 bases outside the gene matches. The CDR3 is 15 amino acids. Germline V gene data show CDR1 as LNHDA and CDR2 as SQIVND (reference sequence). The CDR3 DNA reads as TGTGCCAGTAGTATCCCACAGGGGAATGGCCAGCCCCAGCATTTT. This codes for CASSIPQGNGQPQHF.

This clone was counted only a few times. The chain carries TRBV4-1 and TRBJ2-7, with TRBD1 matching over 10 bases. Germline V gives CDR1 MGHRA, CDR2 YSYEKL. This CDR3 region has 15 residues. After removal of 3 bases from V and 3 bases from J, the junction contained 5 bases not matched to a gene. This CDR3 reads CASSQRTGGLYEQYF. DNA for the CDR3: TGCGCCAGCAGCCAGAGGACAGGGGGTCTCTACGAGCAGTACTTC.

The rearrangement uses TRBV5-1 and TRBJ1-3; unclear D gene. The CDR3 has 15 amino acids. CDR1 and CDR2 from the germline V gene are SGHRS and YFSETQ. Deletions cut 1 base from V and 3 bases from J, with 11 bases between. CDR3 amino acids: CASSLSVPVGNTIYF. DNA of the CDR3: TGCGCCAGCAGCTTGTCGGTGCCCGTTGGAAACACCATATATTTT.

The gene calls are TRBV5-1 and TRBJ2-5, with D possibly matching TRBD1 (7 bases). The CDR3 is 14 residues long. Germline V gene data show CDR1 as SGHRS and CDR2 as YFSETQ. V dropped 7 bases and J dropped 5 bases, with 18 bases sitting between them. CDR3 residues: CASALQGGAETQYF. CDR3 nucleotide sequence: TGCGCCAGCGCCCTCCAGGGGGGCGCGGAGACCCAGTACTTC.

The rearrangement uses TRBV5-1 and TRBJ1-2, with a weak D call TRBD1 (5 bases). The length of the CDR3 is 15 residues. V was cut by 0 bases and J by 5 bases, with 14 bases left in between. Germline loops: CDR1 SGHRS, CDR2 YFSETQ. CDR3 residues: CASSLDPNRLYGYTF. CDR3 DNA: TGCGCCAGCAGCTTGGATCCTAACAGGCTTTATGGCTACACCTTC.